The entry below describes one TCR beta chain. This entry is derived from a study of blood T cell repertoires in COVID-19. Study-wide context: Samples of COVID-19 (acute and convalescent) were obtained from the United States, Italy and Spain. The analysed material was cDNA or gDNA that came from T cells, B-cell-depleted T cells, or PBMCs.

Original processing notes: Estimation of nucleated cell counts relied on the amplification of reference gene primers. Produced via immunoSEQ multiplex PCR; TCRdb's table is partial and in-frame only. That table is the source of V, J and clone size, and D and trimming were worked out from the DNA. The top ten clones hold 6% to 8.5% of a sample with approximately 130,000 clones, approximately 88% of them seen once. The V and J ends lost 6 bases and 8 bases, in that order; junction bases with no gene match: 9. CDR1 is SGHNT, CDR2 YENEEA, per germline. The CDR3 is 15 residues long. This clonotype was sampled from a man aged 45-65 years with acute or convalescent COVID-19. The chain uses TRBV11-3 and TRBJ2-1; TRBD2 aligns across 11 bases. Sample: peripheral blood. This CDR3 is CASSSGRAGFDEQFF. The DNA of the CDR3 is TGTGCCAGCAGTAGCGGGAGGGCCGGATTTGATGAGCAGTTCTTC.